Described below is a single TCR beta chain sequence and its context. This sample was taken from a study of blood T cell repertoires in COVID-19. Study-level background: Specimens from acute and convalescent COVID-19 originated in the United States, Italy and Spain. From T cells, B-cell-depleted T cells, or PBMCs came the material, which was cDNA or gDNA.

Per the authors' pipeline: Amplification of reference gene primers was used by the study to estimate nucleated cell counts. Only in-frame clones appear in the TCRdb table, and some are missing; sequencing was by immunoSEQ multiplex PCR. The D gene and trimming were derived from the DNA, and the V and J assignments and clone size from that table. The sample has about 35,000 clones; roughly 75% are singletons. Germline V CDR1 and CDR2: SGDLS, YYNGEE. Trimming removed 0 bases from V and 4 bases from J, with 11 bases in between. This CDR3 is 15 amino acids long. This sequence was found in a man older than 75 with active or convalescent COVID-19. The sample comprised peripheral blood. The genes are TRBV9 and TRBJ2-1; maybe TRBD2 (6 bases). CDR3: CASSVASGLYNEQFF. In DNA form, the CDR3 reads TGTGCCAGCAGCGTAGCCTCTGGACTATACAATGAGCAGTTCTTC.